These 9 T cell receptor beta chains came from one sample sequenced in a study of cytomegalovirus exposure and HLA in healthy donors. 60 Vbeta and 13 Jbeta primers were used in PCR. Method: immunoSEQ multiplex PCR; TCRdb's copy keeps in-frame clones and lacks some. The sample table includes 150,000 to 200,000 clones. The sequencing sample was made of PBMCs. The receptors shown here come from a woman between 18 and 29 years old in good health and CMV-seropositive.

This chain uses TRBV5-4 with TRBJ1-1; D gene unclear. V lost 0 bases and J lost 0, with 12 bases in between. Germline V gene lookup returns CDR1 SGHNT and CDR2 YYREEE (reference sequence). The CDR3 covers 16 residues. Here the CDR3 reads CASSLGRGSMNTEAFF. The DNA for the CDR3 is TGTGCCAGCAGCTTGGGTCGGGGAAGCATGAACACTGAAGCTTTCTTT.

V gene TRBV10-3 combines with J gene TRBJ1-5, with 7 bases fitting TRBD1. Germline lookup yields CDR1 ENHRY and CDR2 SYGVKD. V shed 5 bases, J shed 0 bases, and the junction held 10 bases outside the gene matches. CDR3 length: 17 amino acids. CDR3 sequence (DNA): TGTGCCATCAGTCCCGAGGGGGCAGGTTATAGCAATCAGCCCCAGCATTTT. Protein sequence: CAISPEGAGYSNQPQHF.

The rearrangement links TRBV15 to TRBJ2-7; 9 bases align to TRBD2. The CDR3 consists of 15 residues. J gave up 5 bases and V 0 bases, and 5 bases lay outside the gene matches. Per germline, CDR1 LNHNV and CDR2 YYDKDF (reference sequence). This CDR3 is CATSRDNSGSHEQYF. CDR3 bases: TGTGCCACCAGCAGAGATAATAGCGGGAGCCACGAGCAGTACTTC.

The chain couples TRBV5-1 to TRBJ2-1, with 7 bases aligning to TRBD2. In germline, CDR1 is SGHRS, CDR2 YFSETQ. The J segment lost 7 bases and the V segment lost 7 bases, leaving 17 bases of the junction unmatched. This CDR3 comprises 16 residues. CDR3 bases: TGCGCCAGCTCCTTTGGCCAGGCACTAGCGACGAATGAGCAGTTCTTC. It translates to CASSFGQALATNEQFF.

The chain joins TRBV4-2 to TRBJ2-7, with D possibly matching TRBD1 (6 bases). The CDR3 covers 16 residues. Germline CDR1 reads LGHNA; CDR2 reads YNFKEQ. Trimming shortened V by 0 bases and J by 3 bases, and 15 bases separated the two germline ends. CDR3 amino acids: CASSQDSGTTIYEQYF. The CDR3 bases are TGTGCCAGCAGCCAAGATTCCGGGACAACAATCTACGAGCAGTACTTC.

The gene calls are TRBV11-2 and TRBJ2-7, with D possibly matching TRBD2 (5 bases). V was cut by 2 bases and J by 0 bases, with 11 bases left in between. CDR1 and CDR2 (germline): SGHAT, FQNNGV. The CDR3 covers 15 residues. As DNA, the CDR3 is TGTGCCAGCAGCTTAACGGGAATGGGCTCCTACGAGCAGTACTTC. It translates to CASSLTGMGSYEQYF. The complete variable domain, with remaining parts taken from reference TRBV11-2 and TRBJ2-7, reads EAGVAQSPRYKIIEKRQSVAFWCNPISGHATLYWYQQILGQGPKLLIQFQNNGVVDDSQLPKDRFSAERLKGVDSTLKIQPAKLEDSAVYLCASSLTGMGSYEQYFGPGTRLTVT.

This chain uses TRBV15 with TRBJ1-1; TRBD1 might be the D (5 bases). Trimming stripped 0 bases from V and 0 bases from J, with 8 bases between. CDR1 is LNHNV and CDR2 is YYDKDF in the germline V gene (reference sequence). CDR3 length: 15 amino acids. The CDR3 region is CATSRDRQLNTEAFF. The CDR3 bases are TGTGCCACCAGCAGAGATAGACAGTTGAACACTGAAGCTTTCTTT.

The chain has TRBV7-9 and TRBJ1-1; 10 nucleotides align to TRBD1. Looked up from germline, CDR1 is SEHNR and CDR2 is FQNEAQ (reference sequence). The CDR3 runs to 15 residues. J was trimmed by 4 bases and V by 2 bases; bases with no gene match: 4. DNA for the CDR3: TGTGCCAGCAGCTTAAGGGACAGGGGAGGCACTGAAGCTTTCTTT. Protein: CASSLRDRGGTEAFF.

The chain links TRBV5-6 to TRBJ1-2; 7 bases agree with TRBD1. This CDR3 comprises 13 residues. Germline loops: CDR1 SGHDT, CDR2 YYEEEE. J was trimmed by 4 bases and V by 4 bases; bases with no gene match: 4. CDR3 loop: CASSPRTGYGYTF. The CDR3 nucleotides are TGTGCCAGCAGCCCTCGGACAGGCTATGGCTACACCTTC.